This T cell receptor (beta chain) was sequenced in a study of response to subunit inactivated influenza vaccine. Per germline, CDR1 SGHVS and CDR2 FNYEAQ. The CDR3 runs 20 residues. Unmatched junction bases numbered 14, after V lost 2 bases and J lost 0 bases. TCRdb re-analysed the RT-PCR reads in MiXCR, keeping a single row per CDR3 protein. The sample contains 290,000 or so distinct CDR3 sequences, about 20% of which appear only once. The material was PBMCs from blood, obtained 21 months after vaccination. The receptor was derived from a man aged 50 to 69 who received an inactivated influenza vaccine. The J gene is TRBJ2-1, the V gene TRBV7-6; TRBD2 aligns across 9 bases. The CDR3 nucleotides are TGTGCCAGCAGCTTATTGGGATGGGTAGCGGGGGAGAGCTCCTACAATGAGCAGTTCTTC. This codes for CASSLLGWVAGESSYNEQFF.